This note documents a single TCR beta chain sequence. Antigen specificity is unknown. A much larger clone is a single base away; this may be a read error. The sample is drawn from a study of T cell repertoires in cytomegalovirus infection. The overall study: Indicated by public TCR beta signatures were CMV infection and matching HLA type. General study points: Carriage of CMV together with the relevant HLA was identifiable through cumulative public TCR beta family frequency. Across the ex vivo response, the dominant clonotypes were HLA-C-restricted CMV-specific TCR beta clonotypes.

Germline V CDR1 and CDR2: SGHVS, FQNEAQ. This CDR3 has 15 residues. TCRdb analysed the reads with MiXCR anew, one entry per CDR3 protein. The sample holds about 260,000 distinct CDR3 sequences; roughly 10% are singletons and the top ten take roughly 15%. This receptor was taken from a human donor in good health (CMV status not recorded). Some clones in this sample may be carry-over from other donors' samples. The J gene is TRBJ1-5, the V gene TRBV7-8; D not certain. Sequencing was performed on PBMCs. The CDR3 sequence is CASTQMGRSGQPLHF. In DNA form, the CDR3 reads TGTGCCAGCACCCAGATGGGTCGATCGGGTCAGCCCCTGCATTTT.